One TCR beta chain is described in this entry. Its antigen remains unknown. Clinical symptoms, serum thyroxine and TRAb, thyroid ultrasound and orbital computed tomography together formed the diagnostic basis. The record originates from a study of T cells in Graves' hyperthyroidism and ophthalmopathy. Amplification of TCR beta CDR3 regions used RNA as the template. With the HTBI primer set, the TCR CDR3 went through a first round of RT-PCR. TCRdb ran MiXCR on the multiplex PCR reads and lists one entry per CDR3 protein. Of 550,000 to 600,000 distinct CDR3 sequences in the sample, about half are singletons; the top ten hold around a fifth. Whole-study findings and limits: Patients with ophthalmopathy were separated from those with stable hyperthyroidism by a 13 V-J model. Ophthalmopathy, which appeared later, was predicted by the model a median 6.5 months before onset. Appearing also in blood were most of the thyroid clonotypes expanded above 0.001.

The germline CDR1 and CDR2 sequences are SEHNR and FQNEAQ (reference sequence). The CDR3 consists of 13 residues. Trimming shortened V by 7 bases and J by 1 base, and 7 bases separated the two germline ends. The rearrangement uses TRBV7-9 and TRBJ2-2; D gene ambiguous. The sequenced sample consisted of peripheral blood or thyroid tissue (not recorded which). The receptor comes from an adult woman with Graves' disease, either hyperthyroidism or ophthalmopathy (not recorded which). The CDR3 loop is CASNLVNTGELFF. CDR3 bases: TGTGCCAGCAACTTGGTGAACACCGGGGAGCTGTTTTTT.